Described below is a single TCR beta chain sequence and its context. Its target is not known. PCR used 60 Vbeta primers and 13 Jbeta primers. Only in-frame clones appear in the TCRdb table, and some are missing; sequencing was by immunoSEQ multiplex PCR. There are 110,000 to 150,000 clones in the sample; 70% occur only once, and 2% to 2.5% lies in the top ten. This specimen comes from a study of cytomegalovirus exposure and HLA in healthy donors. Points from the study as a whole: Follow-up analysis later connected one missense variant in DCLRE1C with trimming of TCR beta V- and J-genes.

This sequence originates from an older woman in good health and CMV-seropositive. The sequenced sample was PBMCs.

CDR3 in amino acids: CASSTLRGNEQFF. DNA for the CDR3: TGTGCCAGCAGTACTCTTAGAGGGAATGAGCAGTTCTTC. V and J are TRBV6-1 and TRBJ2-1; D perhaps matches TRBD2 (5 bases). This CDR3 has 13 residues. Trimming pared 5 bases from V and 7 bases from J, leaving 12 bases between. CDR1 and CDR2 from the germline V gene are MNHNS and SASEGT.